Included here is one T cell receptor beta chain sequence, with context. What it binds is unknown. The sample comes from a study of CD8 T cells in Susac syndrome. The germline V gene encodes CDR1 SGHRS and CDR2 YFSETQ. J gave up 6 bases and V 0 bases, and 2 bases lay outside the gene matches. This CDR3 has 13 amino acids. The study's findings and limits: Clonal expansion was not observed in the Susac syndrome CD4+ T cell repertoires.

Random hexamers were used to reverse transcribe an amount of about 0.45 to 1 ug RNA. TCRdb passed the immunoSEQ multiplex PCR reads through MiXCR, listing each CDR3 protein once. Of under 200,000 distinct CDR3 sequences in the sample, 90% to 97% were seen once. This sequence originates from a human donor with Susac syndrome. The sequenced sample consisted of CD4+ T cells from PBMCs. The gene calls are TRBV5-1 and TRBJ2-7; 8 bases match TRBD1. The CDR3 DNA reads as TGCGCCAGCAGCTTGGGGACAGGGCTCGAGCAGTACTTC. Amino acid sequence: CASSLGTGLEQYF.